One and the same sample provided the 2 T cell receptor beta chains below, sequenced in a study of neurological immune-mediated disorders. TCRdb analysed the 5' RACE reads with MiXCR anew, one entry per CDR3 protein. The data contain 53,000 or so distinct CDR3 sequences, approximately 8.4% of them singletons. This sample's time point: longitudinal time-point 3. The source material was PBMCs. The origin of the receptors is a woman aged 40 to 50 in good health.

The V call is TRBV30, the J call TRBJ1-2; TRBD1 agrees at 7 bases. Germline V lookup: CDR1 GTSNPN, CDR2 SVGIG (reference sequence). CDR3 length equals 14 residues. V gave up 3 bases and J gave up 8 bases; unmatched junction bases: 12. The CDR3: CAWRETGLSGGYTF. CDR3 coding DNA: TGTGCCTGGAGGGAGACAGGGCTAAGTGGCGGCTACACCTTC.

This clonotype was counted ten times or more. This chain connects TRBV5-1 to TRBJ1-1, with D unclear. The CDR3 runs 15 residues. The V and J ends lost 0 bases and 3 bases respectively, with 12 bases between them. The V gene's germline CDR1 is SGHRS and CDR2 YFSETQ. The CDR3, as DNA: TGCGCCAGCAGCTTGGCCGGTGGATTCGACACTGAAGCTTTCTTT. This gives the protein CASSLAGGFDTEAFF. Full variable domain (missing parts from reference TRBV5-1 and TRBJ1-1): KAGVTQTPRYLIKTRGQQVTLSCSPISGHRSVSWYQQTPGQGLQFLFEYFSETQRNKGNFPGRFSGRQFSNSRSEMNVSTLELGDSALYLCASSLAGGFDTEAFFGQGTRLTVV.